The 17 T cell receptor beta chains below were found in one sample sequenced in a study of response to subunit inactivated influenza vaccine. TCRdb passed the RT-PCR reads through MiXCR, listing each CDR3 protein once. The sample includes around 760,000 distinct CDR3 sequences, approximately 14% seen only once; the top ten take less than 9%. Sequenced here: PBMCs from blood, sampled 14 days before vaccination. Source of these receptors: a man aged 45 to 65 who received an inactivated influenza vaccine.

This clonotype was seen a few times. The V call is TRBV5-6, the J call TRBJ1-2; 9 nucleotides line up with TRBD1. The CDR3 length is 16 residues. The V gene end was trimmed by 3 bases and the J gene end by 5 bases; junction bases not matched to a gene: 11. CDR1 and CDR2 from the germline V gene are SGHDT and YYEEEE. The CDR3 region has the DNA TGTGCCAGCAGCTACAGGGGGCGCTCATCCGAGTATGGCTACACCTTC. It translates to CASSYRGRSSEYGYTF.

The chain joins TRBV24-1 to TRBJ2-1, with D perhaps matching TRBD1 (6 bases). In germline, CDR1 is KGHDR, CDR2 SFDVKD. The germline V and J ends were trimmed by 4 bases and 4 bases, with 10 bases remaining between them. This CDR3 is 14 amino acids long. This CDR3 is CATSDGDIYNEQFF. The CDR3 DNA follows: TGTGCCACCAGTGACGGGGACATTTACAATGAGCAGTTCTTC.

The V gene is TRBV9, the J gene TRBJ2-7, with 7 bases matching TRBD1. J lost 3 bases, V lost 3 bases, and 6 bases had no gene match. CDR1 is SGDLS, CDR2 YYNGEE, per germline. The CDR3 runs 14 residues. The CDR3 DNA reads TGTGCCAGCAGCGGGGGACAGCTTCACTACGAGCAGTACTTC. It is translated as CASSGGQLHYEQYF.

This clonotype has just a few counts. V gene TRBV6-1 combines with J gene TRBJ2-2; D not resolved. The CDR3 has 13 residues. The ends were cut back, 5 bases at V and 5 bases at J, with 9 bases in the middle. Per the germline V gene, CDR1 is MNHNS and CDR2 is SASEGT. The CDR3 coding sequence is TGTGCCAGCAGTCGCATAGTGACCGGGGAGCTGTTTTTT. Translation gives CASSRIVTGELFF.

This clonotype was picked up a small number of times. The genes are TRBV2 and TRBJ1-6; D is possibly TRBD1 (5 bases). The V gene lost 6 bases and the J gene lost 7 bases, with 10 bases spanning the gap. The germline gives CDR1 SNHLY, CDR2 FYNNEI. The CDR3 spans 13 residues. As DNA, the CDR3 is TGTGCCAGCAGAAGGGAGGGGAATTCACCCCTCCACTTT. It codes for CASRREGNSPLHF. The full variable domain, in which reference TRBV2 and TRBJ1-6 provide the parts outside the CDR3, is EPEVTQTPSHQVTQMGQEVILRCVPISNHLYFYWYRQILGQKVEFLVSFYNNEISEKSEIFDDQFSVERPDGSNFTLKIRSTKLEDSAMYFCASRREGNSPLHFGNGTRLTVT.

This clonotype was detected ten times or more. J is TRBJ1-2 and V is TRBV21-1. TRBV21-1 is deemed a pseudogene. The CDR3 covers 14 residues. The CDR3 protein is CASSKARRLRGYTF. In DNA form, the CDR3 reads TGTGCCAGCAGCAAAGCGAGACGGCTACGCGGCTACACCTTC.

The rearrangement uses TRBV4-3 and TRBJ2-7; the D gene could be TRBD1 or TRBD2 (5 bases each). The V end lost 3 bases, the J end lost 5 bases, and 11 bases lay between the germline ends. Germline values: CDR1 LGHNA, CDR2 YSLEER. This CDR3 comprises 13 residues. CDR3 loop: CASSHRGTDEQYF. In DNA, the CDR3 is TGCGCCAGCAGCCACCGAGGGACGGACGAGCAGTACTTC.

Details on this clonotype: A far larger clone is only one base removed, so a read error is likely. The gene calls are TRBV4-3 and TRBJ1-1; D is perhaps TRBD1 (6 bases). This CDR3 region has 13 residues. CDR1 is LGHNA, CDR2 YSLEER, per germline. CDR3 sequence reads: CVSSQGGNTEAFF. CDR3 DNA: TGCGTCAGCAGCCAAGGGGGGAACACTGAAGCTTTCTTT.

This clonotype was found a few times. The chain combines TRBV5-1 with TRBJ1-1; 10 bases are a match to TRBD1. In germline, CDR1 is SGHRS, CDR2 YFSETQ. Trimming removed 4 bases from V and 0 bases from J; junction bases left unmatched: 6. CDR3 length: 16 residues. Here the CDR3 reads CASSVGTGAMNTEAFF. As DNA, the CDR3 is TGCGCCAGCAGCGTAGGGACAGGGGCTATGAACACTGAAGCTTTCTTT.

In this sample, this clonotype turned up many times. The chain links TRBV9 to TRBJ1-1, with 9 bases aligning to TRBD1. V dropped 4 bases and J dropped 1; count of bases not matched to a gene: 2. The germline gives CDR1 SGDLS, CDR2 YYNGEE. This CDR3 contains 14 residues. The CDR3: CASSQTGGNTEAFF. CDR3 nucleotide sequence: TGTGCCAGCAGCCAGACAGGGGGGAACACTGAAGCTTTCTTT.

This clonotype has just a few counts. This chain links TRBV6-1 with TRBJ2-1; 13 nucleotides match TRBD2. The CDR3 runs 16 residues. V gave up 2 bases and J gave up 7 bases; unmatched junction bases: 5. The V gene's germline CDR1 is MNHNS and CDR2 SASEGT. DNA for the CDR3: TGTGCCAGCAGTGAATGGACTAGCGGGAGTCGGAATGAGCAGTTCTTC. It yields the protein CASSEWTSGSRNEQFF.

This clonotype was counted many times. The chain joins TRBV9 to TRBJ2-2; 10 nucleotides align to TRBD1. Germline loops: CDR1 SGDLS, CDR2 YYNGEE. V lost 4 bases to trimming and J lost 8 bases; unmatched junction nucleotides: 5. The CDR3 is made up of 14 amino acids. The CDR3 DNA sequence: TGTGCCAGCAGCCCCGGGACAGGGGCTGGGGAGCTGTTTTTT. Amino acid sequence: CASSPGTGAGELFF.

The chain links TRBV5-1 to TRBJ1-1, with 9 bases lining up with TRBD1. With V trimmed by 7 bases and J by 5 bases, 9 bases remained unmatched. The CDR3 has 14 residues. The germline V gene has CDR1 SGHRS and CDR2 YFSETQ. CDR3 coding DNA: TGCGCCAGCGGTCCGGGACAGGGAAGAACTGAAGCTTTCTTT. Translation gives CASGPGQGRTEAFF.

This clonotype was recorded at least ten times. This sequence joins TRBV5-1 and TRBJ1-1; possibly TRBD1 for D (5 bases). This CDR3 has 14 residues. V was clipped by 0 bases and J by 4 bases, with 10 bases between them. The germline V gene encodes CDR1 SGHRS and CDR2 YFSETQ. DNA for the CDR3: TGCGCCAGCAGCTTGGCGGGAGGGGCCACTGAAGCTTTCTTT. Translated: CASSLAGGATEAFF.

This clonotype has only a few counts. The CDR3 loop reads CASSQEDRNYNEQFF. Here the CDR3 DNA reads TGCGCCAGCAGCCAAGAAGACAGGAACTACAATGAGCAGTTCTTC. The chain couples TRBV4-3 to TRBJ2-1; a possible D gene is TRBD1 (6 bases). The CDR3 length is 15 residues. CDR1 and CDR2 (germline): LGHNA, YSLEER. The V gene lost 0 bases and the J gene lost 3 bases, with 9 bases spanning the gap.

The rearrangement joins TRBV10-3 to TRBJ2-6; a possible D gene is TRBD1 (6 bases). Germline-derived CDR1 and CDR2 are ENHRY and SYGVKD. The CDR3 is 15 residues long. V dropped 7 bases and J dropped 0 bases, with 10 bases sitting between them. The CDR3 sequence: CAITTGSSGANVLTF. The CDR3 coding sequence is TGTGCCATCACGACAGGTTCCTCTGGGGCCAACGTCCTGACTTTC.

A few counts support this clonotype. This chain joins TRBV5-1 and TRBJ2-1, with 12 bases matching TRBD2. The CDR3 totals 15 residues. The V segment lost 4 bases and the J segment 5 bases; nucleotides outside the gene matches: 4. The germline V gene has CDR1 SGHRS and CDR2 YFSETQ. The CDR3 region is CASSPRLAGDNEQFF. The DNA for the CDR3 is TGCGCCAGCAGCCCCCGACTAGCGGGGGACAATGAGCAGTTCTTC.